This entry features one T cell receptor (beta chain) sequence. This sample was taken from a study of cytomegalovirus exposure and HLA in healthy donors. Profiled with immunoSEQ multiplex PCR; TCRdb holds only in-frame clones, not every one. The sample has around 300,000 clones; just over 85% are singletons. CDR3 length: 15 residues. Trimming removed 1 base at V and 5 bases at J, with 16 bases between. CDR1 SGHRS and CDR2 YFSETQ come from the germline V gene. The sample was PBMCs. This chain uses TRBV5-1 with TRBJ2-7, with D perhaps TRBD2 (6 bases). This sequence was found in a young woman in good health and CMV-seronegative. DNA for the CDR3: TGCGCCAGCAGCTTGTCGGCAGGGACTTGGAACGAGCAGTACTTC. The encoded protein is CASSLSAGTWNEQYF. The variable domain in full, completed from reference TRBV5-1 and TRBJ2-7, reads KAGVTQTPRYLIKTRGQQVTLSCSPISGHRSVSWYQQTPGQGLQFLFEYFSETQRNKGNFPGRFSGRQFSNSRSEMNVSTLELGDSALYLCASSLSAGTWNEQYFGPGTRLTVT.